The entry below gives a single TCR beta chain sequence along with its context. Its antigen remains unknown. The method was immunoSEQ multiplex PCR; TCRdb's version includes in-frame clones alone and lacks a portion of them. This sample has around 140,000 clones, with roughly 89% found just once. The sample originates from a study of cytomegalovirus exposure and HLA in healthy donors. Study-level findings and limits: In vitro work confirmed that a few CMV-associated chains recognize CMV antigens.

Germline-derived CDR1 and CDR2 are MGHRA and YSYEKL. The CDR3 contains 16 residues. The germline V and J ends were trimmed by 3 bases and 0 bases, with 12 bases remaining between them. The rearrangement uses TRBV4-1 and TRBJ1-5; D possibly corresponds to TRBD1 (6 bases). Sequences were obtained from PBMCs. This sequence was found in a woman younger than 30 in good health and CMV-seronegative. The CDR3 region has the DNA TGCGCCAGCAGCCATGGGGGCCATCCTAGCAATCAGCCCCAGCATTTT. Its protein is CASSHGGHPSNQPQHF.